This entry concerns a single T cell receptor beta chain. In this sample, this clonotype turned up a few times. Its binding antigen is unknown. It has no much larger one-base neighbor in the sample; base qualities were not kept. TCRdb names Illumina NovaSeq 6000 as the instrument used. cDNA libraries for TCRalpha and TCRbeta were prepared by 5'RACE using constant-segment primers, with sample barcodes and unique molecular identifiers added. RNA was extracted from every sample with Trizol reagent. The libraries were amplified in two PCR steps, and the second step added a second sample barcode and Illumina TruSeq adapters. Sequencing of libraries was performed on an Illumina NovaSeq with 2 x 150 bp paired-end reads. In the authors' own workflow: Demultiplexing of reads and collapsing into UMI-guided consensus sequences were performed with migec v1.2.7. Using mixcr v2.1.11, UMI consensuses were aligned to TRA and TRB V and J templates and then assembled into clonotypes. Expanded or contracted clonotypes were those called significant by both edgeR and NoisET, with noise models trained on biological replicates. edgeR calls used a false discovery rate-adjusted p below 0.01 and a log2 fold-change threshold of 1. As an exploratory analysis of dynamics, max-normalized trajectories of the 1000 most abundant clonotypes were examined by PCA with hierarchical clustering. Separately sequenced CD4+ and CD8+ repertoires were used to assign a CD4 or CD8 phenotype to each responding clone. TCRdb cleaned the public reads at Q25 with fastp, built clones with MiXCR and kept in-frame beta chains. Entries that share a CDR3 protein sequence are merged under the most common genes and DNA. V and J calls and clone size were set by TCRdb, not the authors. The sample table shows about 120,000 distinct CDR3 sequences, and approximately 22% are seen once. Jointly, the top ten make up about 42% of the sample.

The data stem from a study of T-cell memory formation after mild COVID-19 (dated by TCRdb to the early 2020s). At the level of the whole study: TCR sequence clusters from the two donors were found to be largely donor specific. In a couple of donors, T-cell clones that expanded and contracted after mild COVID-19 were tracked by sequencing TCRalpha and TCRbeta repertoires over time. Two young, previously healthy adult volunteers made up the cohort, one male and one female. Here is what the overall study found, with its caveats: Only a couple of mild cases were covered by the study, and larger cohorts that include severe cases with pre-infection samples were considered necessary. SARS-CoV-2 specificity of the second-wave clones peaking on day 37 was not confirmed. Balanced CD4/CD8 phenotypes were observed for clones contracting from day 15 to 85, whereas a bias towards CD4+ was observed for a second wave of clones expanding from day 15 to 37. Some responding clones were detected in pre-infection memory, which suggested that pre-existing cross-reactive memory T cells had joined the SARS-CoV-2 response. Contracting CD4+ clones appeared mostly in the CM and EM memory subsets, whereas CD8+ clones were enriched in EMRA.

Ficoll-Paque density gradient centrifugation was used to isolate PBMCs. This clonotype was obtained from a man aged 18-30 years who had mild COVID-19 (a few samples of this study predate the infection). The sample titles of this study are shuffled in the database, so cell type and time point are left out; the donor was told from shared clones. Sequenced input: PBMCs or a T cell subset sorted from them (not recorded which).

In nucleotide form, the sequence is TGTGCCTGGAGGACAAGGGGGTCCTACGAGCAGTACTTC. Its product reads: CAWRTRGSYEQYF. The chain is encoded by TRBV30 joined to TRBJ2-7, with TRBD1 tentatively as D gene (6 bases match). Including the terminal cysteine and phenylalanine, the CDR3 comprises 13 residues. The read is trimmed to its CDR3 DNA, 39 bases read in frame from base 1. CDR1 and CDR2 are drawn from the germline V gene (reference sequence): GTSNPN, SVGIG. Trimming at the junction amounts to 3 bases on V and 1 base on J, and the germline ends lie 10 bases apart.